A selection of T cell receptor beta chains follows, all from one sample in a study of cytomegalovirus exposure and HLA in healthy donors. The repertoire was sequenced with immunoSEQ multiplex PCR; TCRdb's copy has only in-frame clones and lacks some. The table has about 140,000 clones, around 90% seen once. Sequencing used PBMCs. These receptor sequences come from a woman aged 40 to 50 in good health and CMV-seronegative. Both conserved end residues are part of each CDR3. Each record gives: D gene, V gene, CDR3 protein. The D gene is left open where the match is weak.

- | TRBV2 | CASSDGRGSGTEAFF
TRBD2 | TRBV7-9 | CASSILTSGSYEQYF
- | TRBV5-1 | CASSQSPTGELFF
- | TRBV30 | CAWSAYPKGFGEWDTEYF
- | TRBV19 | CASSPGMGGSYEQYF
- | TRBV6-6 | CASSPDRNTGELFF
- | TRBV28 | CASSFTVYEQYF
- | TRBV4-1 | CASSQVLKQGNYEQYF
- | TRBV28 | CASSRRGSTDTQYF
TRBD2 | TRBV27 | CASSDQRDKDTQYF
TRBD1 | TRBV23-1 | CASSQRGQGASNEKLFF
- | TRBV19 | CASSIEERRGGTQYF
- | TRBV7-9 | CSSSLFSPGSSEQYF
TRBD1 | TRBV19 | CASSMDRFSGNTIYF
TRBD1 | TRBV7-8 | CASSFMTGGGQPQHF
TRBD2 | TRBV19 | CASRIGTGTSDQQYF
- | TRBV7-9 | CASSLYSEWEQFF
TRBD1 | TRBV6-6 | CASSSQGVVTGELFF
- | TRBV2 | CASMRRLQDTQYF
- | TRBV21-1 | CASSKGPHLAGKTSTDTQYF
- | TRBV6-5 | CASNRTRRNQPQHF
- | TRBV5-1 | CASSGPPTDKDNRANEQFF
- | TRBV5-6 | CASSLVQVDSPLHF
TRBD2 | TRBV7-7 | CASSEGLAEETQYF
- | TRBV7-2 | CASSPLAADTQYF
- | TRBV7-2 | CASSLEAPNPYEQYF
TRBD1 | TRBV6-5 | CASSGTASSGNTIYF
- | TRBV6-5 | CASREQATGELFF
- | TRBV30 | CAWSVQGAVREKLFF
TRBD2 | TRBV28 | CASSLAGTSGSYEQYF
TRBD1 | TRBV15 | CATSRDQTGGLFF
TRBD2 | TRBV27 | CASSFLAAGTDTQYF
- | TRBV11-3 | CASSLGGGPGTEAFF
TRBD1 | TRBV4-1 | CASSQRDSYEKLFF
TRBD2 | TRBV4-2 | CASSQAGGIDTQYF
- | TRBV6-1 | CASSVGFNQPQHF
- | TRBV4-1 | CASSHQTGPEYNEQFF
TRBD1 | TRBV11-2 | CASSHRYSGGETQYF
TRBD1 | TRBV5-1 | CASSYSGQGAGNTIYF
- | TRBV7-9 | CSSSFLDRKYGYTF
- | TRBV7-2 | CASSLQGNTEAFF
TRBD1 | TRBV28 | CASSSFRDRVTRGYTF
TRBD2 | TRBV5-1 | CASSLAGGIEQYF
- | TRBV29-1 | CSVLSRVYTF
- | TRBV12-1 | CASSPAQGLAGANVLTF
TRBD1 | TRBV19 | CASSTKTGMGYGYTF
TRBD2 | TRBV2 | CAAEGLAGGPGTGELFF
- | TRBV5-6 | CASSRDGNYGYTF
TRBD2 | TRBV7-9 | CASSLLGRGAGGNNEQFF
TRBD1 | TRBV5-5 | CASSLADRGPQPQHF
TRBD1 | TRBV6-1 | CASRPGGGVNTEAFF
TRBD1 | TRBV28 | CASTPGQVRAEAFF
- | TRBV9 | CASSVRPAVNTDTQYF
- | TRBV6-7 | CASSREAEATRMSNGQYF